This T cell receptor (beta chain) was observed in a study of T cell changes during pregnancy in multiple sclerosis. The CDR3 has 16 residues. V was clipped by 2 bases and J by 0 bases, with 13 bases between them. The germline V gene has CDR1 MNHNS and CDR2 SASEGT. The assay was immunoSEQ multiplex PCR, and TCRdb's table has in-frame clones only and misses some. The table includes about 59,000 clones, approximately 90% detected once. This chain links TRBV6-1 with TRBJ1-2; a possible D gene is TRBD1 (6 bases). The sequence derives from a female donor with multiple sclerosis, enrolled in a pregnancy study. The sequencing here drew on peripheral blood, taken in the second trimester of pregnancy. CDR3 DNA sequence: TGTGCCAGCAGTGAACTATACAGGGTGGCTAACTATGGCTACACCTTC. It codes for CASSELYRVANYGYTF.